These 11 T cell receptor beta chains originate from one sample sequenced in a study of blood T cell repertoires in COVID-19. Repertoires were generated with immunoSEQ multiplex PCR, while TCRdb's copy carries only in-frame clones and drops some. Of 65,000 to 95,000 clones listed, about 88% are singletons. Sequencing input: peripheral blood. The receptors were gathered from a man of 80 years or more with acute or convalescent COVID-19.

The chain has TRBV4-1 and TRBJ2-7; 9 bases agree with TRBD1. The J segment lost 4 bases and the V segment lost 0 bases, leaving 7 bases of the junction unmatched. The V gene's germline CDR1 is MGHRA and CDR2 YSYEKL. This CDR3 comprises 16 residues. In DNA, the CDR3 is TGCGCCAGCAGCCAAGAGAGAACAGGGGGCTCATACGAGCAGTACTTC. It specifies CASSQERTGGSYEQYF.

A single count supports this clone. The chain recombines TRBV27 with TRBJ2-7; D gene uncertain. The CDR3 covers 16 residues. CDR1 and CDR2 (germline): MNHEY, SMNVEV (reference sequence). V gave up 2 bases and J gave up 0 bases, with 14 bases separating them. The CDR3 here is CASSLSQLRSSYEQYF. CDR3 DNA: TGTGCCAGCAGTTTAAGTCAATTGCGGAGCTCCTACGAGCAGTACTTC.

This rearrangement joins TRBV15 to TRBJ2-7, with D perhaps TRBD1 (6 bases). V lost 0 bases to trimming and J lost 1 base, with 7 bases between them. Germline CDR1 is LNHNV and CDR2 is YYDKDF (reference sequence). The CDR3 contains 14 residues. The CDR3: CATSREQGSYEQYF. Written as DNA, the CDR3 is TGTGCCACCAGCAGAGAACAGGGATCCTACGAGCAGTACTTC.

The sample holds one count of this clone. J is TRBJ2-7 and V is TRBV5-6; 11 bases agree with TRBD2. Germline V gene lookup returns CDR1 SGHDT and CDR2 YYEEEE. After removal of 5 bases from V and 4 bases from J, the junction contained 8 bases not matched to a gene. CDR3 size: 15 residues. CDR3 loop: CASSHRLAGRYEQYF. Here the CDR3 DNA reads TGTGCCAGCAGTCACCGACTAGCGGGGAGGTACGAGCAGTACTTC. Filled out from reference TRBV5-6 and TRBJ2-7, the complete variable domain reads DAGVTQSPTHLIKTRGQQVTLRCSPKSGHDTVSWYQQALGQGPQFIFQYYEEEERQRGNFPDRFSGHQFPNYSSELNVNALLLGDSALYLCASSHRLAGRYEQYFGPGTRLTVT.

J is TRBJ1-2 and V is TRBV28; maybe TRBD1 (6 bases). Germline V lookup: CDR1 MDHEN, CDR2 SYDVKM. V shed 11 bases and J shed 2 bases, with 18 bases lying between them. This CDR3 region has 14 residues. CDR3 amino acids: CALNREGLNYGYTF. The CDR3 DNA reads TGTGCCCTTAACAGGGAAGGCCTAAACTATGGCTACACCTTC.

This clone was counted a few times. The chain has TRBV7-9 and TRBJ1-2; a weak D match, TRBD1 (6 bases). The length of the CDR3 is 14 residues. V lost 1 base and J 8 bases, leaving 14 bases between the germline ends. The germline gives CDR1 SEHNR, CDR2 FQNEAQ (reference sequence). The CDR3 DNA reads TGTGCCAGCAGCTTAGAGGCAGGGGTTGGAGGCTACACCTTC. Translation: CASSLEAGVGGYTF.

This rearrangement joins TRBV7-8 to TRBJ1-5; 9 bases line up with TRBD1. The CDR3 sequence is 16 residues long. The trim removed 3 bases at V and 1 base at J, leaving 4 bases unmatched. Germline CDR1 reads SGHVS; CDR2 reads FQNEAQ. The CDR3 here is CASSFTGGPSNQPQHF. The CDR3 DNA is TGTGCCAGCAGCTTTACAGGGGGCCCAAGCAATCAGCCCCAGCATTTT. The variable domain in full, with the rest retrieved from reference TRBV7-8 and TRBJ1-5, is GAGVSQSPRYKVAKRGQDVALRCDPISGHVSLFWYQQALGQGPEFLTYFQNEAQLDKSGLPSDRFFAERPEGSVSTLKIQRTQQEDSAVYLCASSFTGGPSNQPQHFGDGTRLSIL.

The chain joins TRBV2 to TRBJ1-1; D remains unclear. Between the trimmed V and J ends, which lost 4 bases and 5 bases, there was a span of 17 bases. The CDR3 is 15 residues long. Germline lookup yields CDR1 SNHLY and CDR2 FYNNEI. CDR3 DNA: TGTGCCAGCAGTGCCCCGAAGAACATCGGGACTGAAGCTTTCTTT. This codes for CASSAPKNIGTEAFF.

There are a few counts of this clone. The rearrangement links TRBV6-5 to TRBJ2-7; 9 nucleotides align to TRBD1. The length of the CDR3 is 14 residues. CDR1 and CDR2 from the germline V gene are MNHEY and SVGAGI. J gave up 5 bases and V 6 bases, and 8 bases lay outside the gene matches. CDR3 DNA: TGTGCCAGCAGACCAGGGACAGGGTACCACGAGCAGTACTTC. Protein: CASRPGTGYHEQYF.

The chain couples TRBV5-1 to TRBJ1-2, with TRBD1 matching 10 bases. CDR1 and CDR2 from the germline V gene are SGHRS and YFSETQ. CDR3 size: 17 residues. Trimming cost V 3 bases and J 6 bases; bases outside gene matches: 14. The CDR3 sequence: CASSYLTRTGGSDGYTF. The CDR3 DNA reads as TGCGCCAGCAGCTACCTGACCCGGACAGGGGGTTCAGATGGCTACACCTTC.

V gene TRBV5-1 combines with J gene TRBJ1-2, with a weak D call TRBD1 (5 bases). V was clipped by 2 bases and J by 4 bases, with 12 bases between them. The CDR3 is 14 amino acids. Per the germline V gene, CDR1 is SGHRS and CDR2 is YFSETQ. CDR3 amino acids: CASSLSQGIYGYTF. The CDR3 DNA sequence: TGCGCCAGCAGCTTATCGCAGGGTATCTATGGCTACACCTTC.